This T cell receptor beta chain emerged from a study of T-cell reconstitution after alpha-beta-depleted transplantation in children. Findings and limits, study-wide: Surviving recipient cells, namely T cells and thymic progenitors, were the source of high day-60 TCRbeta diversity in some patients. At the one-year point after transplant, T-cell counts and TCRbeta diversity were found to come mostly from T cells that had been newly produced. Expanded graft clones, several hundred of them, were reportedly the source of alpha-beta T cells about two months after transplant.

Trimming cost V 8 bases and J 0 bases; bases outside gene matches: 8. The germline V gene has CDR1 SGHTA and CDR2 FQGTGA. The CDR3 covers 17 residues. For this clonotype: Its antigen remains unknown.

TCRbeta library preparation incorporated unique molecular identifiers. In TCRdb, the PCR reads were re-called with MiXCR into one record per CDR3 protein. The table lists 300,000 or so distinct CDR3 sequences, around 25% of them singletons. The rearrangement uses TRBV7-3 and TRBJ2-1; 12 bases map to TRBD2. The sequencing here drew on PBMCs, mostly from graft donor cells, taken 180 days after TCRalphabeta/CD19-depleted stem cell transplant. The origin of this receptor is a male patient aged 10-17 years who had a stem cell transplant for acute lymphoblastic leukemia, so the T cells may come from the graft donor. CDR3 amino acids: CASGRSSGGDSYNEQFF. The CDR3 region has the DNA TGTGCCAGCGGACGATCTAGCGGGGGGGACTCCTACAATGAGCAGTTCTTC.